The T cell receptor (beta chain) under discussion was sequenced for a study of CD8+CD57+ T cells in acquired aplastic anemia. Whole-study findings and limits: Simpson's diversity of CD8+ cells was not significantly different in patients compared with controls.

CDR1 WSHSY and CDR2 SAAADI come from the germline V gene. The CDR3 is 15 amino acids. V lost 6 bases and J 0 bases, leaving 14 bases between the germline ends. CDR3 and TCR beta VDJ profiling relied on genomic DNA as the template. TCRdb processed the reads anew with MiXCR; each CDR3 protein has one entry. In the table there are 120,000 or so distinct CDR3 sequences, 48% of which are singletons. Details on this clonotype: Antigen specificity is unknown.

This receptor was obtained from a human donor in good health, serving as a control. The source material was sorted CD4+, CD8+, or CD8+CD57+ T cells (not recorded which) from PBMCs. V gene TRBV10-2 combines with J gene TRBJ1-2, with D uncertain. CDR3 DNA: TGCGCCAGCAGCCGAGATCGGGGAGCTAACTATGGCTACACCTTC. Translation gives CASSRDRGANYGYTF.